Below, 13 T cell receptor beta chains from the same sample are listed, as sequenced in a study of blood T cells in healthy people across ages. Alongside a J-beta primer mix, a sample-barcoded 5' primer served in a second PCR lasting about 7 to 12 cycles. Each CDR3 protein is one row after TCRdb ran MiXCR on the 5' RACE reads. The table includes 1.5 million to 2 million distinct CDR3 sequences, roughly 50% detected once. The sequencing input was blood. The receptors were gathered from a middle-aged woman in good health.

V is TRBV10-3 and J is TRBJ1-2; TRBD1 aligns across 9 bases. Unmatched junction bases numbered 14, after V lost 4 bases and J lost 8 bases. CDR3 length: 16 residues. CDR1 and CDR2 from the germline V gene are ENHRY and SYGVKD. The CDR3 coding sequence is TGTGCCATCAGTGCCCAGACAGGGGGATATAATAAAGGCTACACCTTC. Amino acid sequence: CAISAQTGGYNKGYTF.

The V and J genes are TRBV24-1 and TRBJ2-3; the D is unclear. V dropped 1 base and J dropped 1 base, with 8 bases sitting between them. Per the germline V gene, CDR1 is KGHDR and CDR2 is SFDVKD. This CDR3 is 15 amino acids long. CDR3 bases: TGTGCCACCAGTGATTTATCCGGGCGCACAGATACGCAGTATTTT. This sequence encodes CATSDLSGRTDTQYF.

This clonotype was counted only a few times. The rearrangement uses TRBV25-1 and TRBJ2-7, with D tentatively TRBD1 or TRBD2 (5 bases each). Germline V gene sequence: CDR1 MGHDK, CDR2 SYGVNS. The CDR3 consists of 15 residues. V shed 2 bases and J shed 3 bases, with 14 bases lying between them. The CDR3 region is CASSEARGRNYEQYF. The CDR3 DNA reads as TGTGCCAGCAGTGAAGCAAGGGGACGGAACTACGAGCAGTACTTC.

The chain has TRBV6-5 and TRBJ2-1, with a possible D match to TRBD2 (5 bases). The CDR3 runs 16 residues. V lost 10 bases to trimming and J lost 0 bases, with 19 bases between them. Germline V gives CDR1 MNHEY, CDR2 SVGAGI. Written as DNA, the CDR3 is TGTGCCATCGGGGTCGGAACCGTAAGCTCCTACAATGAGCAGTTCTTC. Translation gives CAIGVGTVSSYNEQFF.

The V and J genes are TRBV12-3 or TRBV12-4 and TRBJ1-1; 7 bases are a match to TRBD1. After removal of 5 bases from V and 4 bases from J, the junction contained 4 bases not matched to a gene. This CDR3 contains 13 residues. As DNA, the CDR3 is TGTGCCAGCAGTGGACAGGTGGGCACTGAAGCTTTCTTT. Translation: CASSGQVGTEAFF.

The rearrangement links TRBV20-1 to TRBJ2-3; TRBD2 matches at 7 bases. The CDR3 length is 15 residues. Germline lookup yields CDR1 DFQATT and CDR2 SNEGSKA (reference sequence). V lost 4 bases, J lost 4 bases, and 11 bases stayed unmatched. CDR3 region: CSATLLASISDTQYF. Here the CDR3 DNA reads TGCAGTGCTACCCTACTAGCGAGTATCTCAGATACGCAGTATTTT.

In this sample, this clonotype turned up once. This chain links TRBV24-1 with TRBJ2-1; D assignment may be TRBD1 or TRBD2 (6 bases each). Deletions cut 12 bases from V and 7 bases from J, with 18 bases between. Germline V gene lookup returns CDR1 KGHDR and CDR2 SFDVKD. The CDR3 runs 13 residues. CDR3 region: CASRAGAGNEQFF. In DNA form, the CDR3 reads TGTGCCTCCCGTGCAGGGGCGGGAAATGAGCAGTTCTTC.

CDR3 protein: CASSLPGDRGYTF. CDR3 DNA sequence: TGCGCCAGCAGCTTACCCGGGGATCGAGGCTACACCTTC. The J gene is TRBJ1-2, the V gene TRBV5-1; D remains ambiguous. Trimming took 2 bases from V and 8 from J, leaving 13 bases between them. This CDR3 contains 13 residues. Germline V gene data show CDR1 as SGHRS and CDR2 as YFSETQ.

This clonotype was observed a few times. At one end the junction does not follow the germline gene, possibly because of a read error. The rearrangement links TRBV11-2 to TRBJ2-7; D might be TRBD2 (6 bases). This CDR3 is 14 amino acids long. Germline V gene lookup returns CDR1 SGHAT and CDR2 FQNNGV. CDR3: CASSQDYGSSEQYF. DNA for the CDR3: TGTGCCAGCAGCCAGGACTATGGGTCCTCCGAGCAGTACTTC.

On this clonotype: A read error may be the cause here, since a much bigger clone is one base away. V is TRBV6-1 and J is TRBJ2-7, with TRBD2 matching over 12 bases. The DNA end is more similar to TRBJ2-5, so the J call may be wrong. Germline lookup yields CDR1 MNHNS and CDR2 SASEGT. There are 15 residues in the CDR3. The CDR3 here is CASSELAGGRETQYF. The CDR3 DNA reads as TGTGCCAGCAGTGAACTAGCGGGGGGGCGAGAGACCCAGTACTTC.

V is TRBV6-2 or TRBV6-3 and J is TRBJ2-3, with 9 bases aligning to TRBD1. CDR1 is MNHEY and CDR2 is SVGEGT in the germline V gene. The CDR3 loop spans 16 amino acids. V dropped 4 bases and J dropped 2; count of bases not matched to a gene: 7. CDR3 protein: CASSFLDRGITDTQYF. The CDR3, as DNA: TGTGCCAGCAGTTTCCTAGACAGGGGGATCACAGATACGCAGTATTTT.

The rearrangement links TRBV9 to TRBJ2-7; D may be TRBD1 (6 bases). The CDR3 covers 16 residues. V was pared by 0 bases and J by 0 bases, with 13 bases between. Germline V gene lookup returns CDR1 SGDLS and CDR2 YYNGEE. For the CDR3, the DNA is TGTGCCAGCAGCGTAGAGAGGGGGACCAACTCCTACGAGCAGTACTTC. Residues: CASSVERGTNSYEQYF.

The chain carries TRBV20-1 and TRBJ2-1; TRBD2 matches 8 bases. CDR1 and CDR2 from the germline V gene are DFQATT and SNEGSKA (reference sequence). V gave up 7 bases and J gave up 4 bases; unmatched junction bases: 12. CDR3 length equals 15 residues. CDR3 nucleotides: TGCAGTGAACGGTCGTCGGGGGGGGTATACAATGAGCAGTTCTTC. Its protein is CSERSSGGVYNEQFF.